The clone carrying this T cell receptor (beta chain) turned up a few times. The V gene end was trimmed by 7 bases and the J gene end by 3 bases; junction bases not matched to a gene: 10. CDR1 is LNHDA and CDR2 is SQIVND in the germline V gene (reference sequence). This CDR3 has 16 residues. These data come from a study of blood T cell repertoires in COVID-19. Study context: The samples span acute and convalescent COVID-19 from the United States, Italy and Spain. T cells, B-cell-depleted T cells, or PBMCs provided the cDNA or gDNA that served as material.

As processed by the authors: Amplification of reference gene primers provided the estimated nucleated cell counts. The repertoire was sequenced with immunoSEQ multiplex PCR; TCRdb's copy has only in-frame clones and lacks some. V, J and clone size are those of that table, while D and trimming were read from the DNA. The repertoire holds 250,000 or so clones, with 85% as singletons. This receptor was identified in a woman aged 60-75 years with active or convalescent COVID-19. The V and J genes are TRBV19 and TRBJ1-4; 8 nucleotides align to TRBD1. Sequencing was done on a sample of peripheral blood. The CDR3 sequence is CASTDRGRIANEKLFF. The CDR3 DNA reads TGTGCCAGTACTGACAGGGGAAGGATAGCTAATGAAAAACTGTTTTTT.